Each of the 21 T cell receptor beta chains below was sequenced from the same sample in a study of blood T cell repertoires in COVID-19 (dated by TCRdb to the early 2020s). The method was the immunoSEQ multiplex PCR assay. TCRdb took over this immuneACCESS table, retaining in-frame rearrangements with V and J assigned. Such tables are incomplete; in checked studies, under half of the missing clones stem from an unresolved V gene, and the remainder is unexplained. The sample has about 150,000 clones on record, approximately 80% of them singletons. The ten largest account for 5% of the sample. Sequencing was done on a sample of peripheral blood. The receptors stem from a woman aged 45 to 65 with acute or convalescent COVID-19.

The chain combines TRBV7-9 with TRBJ2-3; D possibly corresponds to TRBD2 (6 bases). The CDR3 is 15 residues long. Germline V gene sequence: CDR1 SEHNR, CDR2 FQNEAQ (reference sequence). V lost 5 bases, J lost 2 bases, and 14 bases lay in between. CDR3 DNA sequence: TGTGCCAGCAGCCCGGCGGGGTGGGCCACAGATACGCAGTATTTT. This translates into CASSPAGWATDTQYF.

Written as DNA, the CDR3 is TGTGCCAGCAGCTTAGGGTGGGGGTCGAGGGACAGGGCTGAAGCTTTCTTT. The encoded protein is CASSLGWGSRDRAEAFF. V usage is TRBV7-6 and J usage is TRBJ1-1; 9 bases match TRBD1. V shed 1 base, J shed 6 bases, and the junction held 12 bases outside the gene matches. The CDR3 totals 17 residues. Per the germline V gene, CDR1 is SGHVS and CDR2 is FNYEAQ.

Here the CDR3 DNA reads TGCGCCAGCAGCTTGGCTAGCGGGGTCCCCTACGAGCAGTACTTC. Its protein is CASSLASGVPYEQYF. This rearrangement joins TRBV5-1 to TRBJ2-7; 9 nucleotides match TRBD2. There are 15 residues in the CDR3. Per germline, CDR1 SGHRS and CDR2 YFSETQ. Trimming removed 0 bases from V and 2 bases from J; junction bases left unmatched: 3.

This clone was picked up one time. The rearrangement joins TRBV6-5 to TRBJ1-1; D may be TRBD1 (6 bases). Germline V gene data show CDR1 as MNHEY and CDR2 as SVGAGI. The CDR3 has 13 residues. V was clipped by 3 bases and J by 5 bases, with 10 bases between them. CDR3 sequence reads: CASSYQGWTEAFF. CDR3 DNA sequence: TGTGCCAGCAGTTATCAGGGGTGGACTGAAGCTTTCTTT.

V usage is TRBV7-2 and J usage is TRBJ1-6, with D possibly matching TRBD1 (6 bases). CDR3 length: 16 residues. In germline, CDR1 is SGHTA, CDR2 FQGNSA. Trimming took off 4 bases at V and 2 bases at J, with 12 bases between the two ends. The CDR3 reads CASSYGGPTYNSPLHF. The CDR3, as DNA: TGTGCCAGCAGCTATGGGGGCCCAACCTATAATTCACCCCTCCACTTT.

The table lists this clone with a few counts. The gene calls are TRBV11-3 and TRBJ2-2, with 9 bases identical to TRBD1. CDR3 size: 16 residues. The V gene's germline CDR1 is SGHNT and CDR2 YENEEA. V trimming: 5 bases; J trimming: 4 bases; junction bases outside the gene matches: 8. CDR3 coding DNA: TGTGCCAGCAGCCGAGACAGGGGGGCGCGCACCGGGGAGCTGTTTTTT. It specifies CASSRDRGARTGELFF.

V usage is TRBV27 and J usage is TRBJ2-2, with 11 nucleotides matching TRBD2. CDR3 length equals 17 residues. V gave up 4 bases and J gave up 4 bases; unmatched junction bases: 8. The V gene's germline CDR1 is MNHEY and CDR2 SMNVEV (reference sequence). DNA of the CDR3: TGTGCCAGCAGTTCCCATCCGGGACTAGCGGCCACCGGGGAGCTGTTTTTT. The encoded protein is CASSSHPGLAATGELFF.

The J gene is TRBJ2-1, the V gene TRBV3-1 (or the pseudogene TRBV3-2); 7 bases are a match to TRBD1. Germline assignment: CDR1 LGHDT and CDR2 YNNKEL (reference sequence). J was trimmed by 5 bases and V by 0 bases; bases with no gene match: 4. The CDR3 is made up of 15 amino acids. Written as DNA, the CDR3 is TGTGCCAGCAGCCAAGATCAGGGGGTTGACAATGAGCAGTTCTTC. Its translation: CASSQDQGVDNEQFF.

The chain uses TRBV10-1 and TRBJ2-6, with unresolved D. Trimming removed 3 bases at V and 0 bases at J, with 3 bases between. The CDR3 contains 14 residues. Germline CDR1 reads WNHNN; CDR2 reads SYGVQD (reference sequence). The CDR3 here is CASSDRSGANVLTF. The CDR3 DNA reads TGCGCCAGCAGTGACCGCTCTGGGGCCAACGTCCTGACTTTC.

On this clone: A read error may produce the germline difference seen at one junction end. This sequence joins TRBV27 and TRBJ2-5; 15 positions agree with TRBD2. Germline CDR1 reads MNHEY; CDR2 reads SMNVEV (reference sequence). This CDR3 has 18 residues. The chain's CDR3 is CASSLSRTSGGVQETQYF. CDR3 nucleotides: TGTGCCAGCAGTCTATCCCGGACTAGCGGGGGGGTCCAAGAGACCCAGTACTTC.

The CDR3 bases are TGTGCCAGCAGCTTACTTTATGGCTACACCTTC. It encodes CASSLLYGYTF. This chain links TRBV7-8 with TRBJ1-2; D ambiguous. The CDR3 sequence is 11 residues long. Germline V gives CDR1 SGHVS, CDR2 FQNEAQ. V lost 2 bases, J lost 5 bases, and 3 bases lay in between.

The chain combines TRBV19 with TRBJ1-5, with D possibly being TRBD1 (6 bases). The CDR3 is 17 residues long. V was pared by 2 bases and J by 2 bases, with 16 bases between. Per the germline V gene, CDR1 is LNHDA and CDR2 is SQIVND (reference sequence). The CDR3 here is CASSIPTGSIGNQPQHF. CDR3 DNA: TGTGCCAGTAGTATACCAACAGGGTCAATCGGCAATCAGCCCCAGCATTTT.

The genes are TRBV5-1 and TRBJ1-1; D uncertain. CDR1 and CDR2 from the germline V gene are SGHRS and YFSETQ. The V gene lost 2 bases and the J gene lost 8 bases, with 7 bases spanning the gap. The length of the CDR3 is 11 residues. The CDR3 reads CASSLELEAFF. The CDR3 DNA is TGCGCCAGCAGCTTAGAACTGGAAGCTTTCTTT.

V is TRBV11-1 and J is TRBJ2-7; maybe TRBD2 (6 bases). This CDR3 is 15 amino acids long. Trimming cost V 2 bases and J 0 bases, with 11 bases left between them. Per germline, CDR1 SGHAT and CDR2 FQDESV (reference sequence). The CDR3 sequence is CASSLKRGNSYEQYF. In DNA, the CDR3 is TGTGCCAGCAGCTTAAAACGGGGGAACTCCTACGAGCAGTACTTC. Combining the CDR3 with reference TRBV11-1 and TRBJ2-7 gives the whole variable domain EAEVAQSPRYKITEKSQAVAFWCDPISGHATLYWYRQILGQGPELLVQFQDESVVDDSQLPKDRFSAERLKGVDSTLKIQPAELGDSAMYLCASSLKRGNSYEQYFGPGTRLTVT.

This chain connects TRBV12-5 to TRBJ1-5; D uncertain. The CDR3 totals 11 residues. Germline V CDR1 and CDR2: LGHNT, FRNRAP. The germline V and J ends were trimmed by 5 bases and 9 bases, with 8 bases remaining between them. The chain's CDR3 is CASGIERPQHF. Written as DNA, the CDR3 is TGTGCTAGTGGTATAGAACGGCCCCAGCATTTT.

Worth noting for this clone: This same CDR3 is encoded by further DNA sequences in the sample. The V gene is TRBV7-9, the J gene TRBJ1-5, with D uncertain. CDR1 SEHNR and CDR2 FQNEAQ come from the germline V gene (reference sequence). The CDR3 totals 15 residues. Trimming cost V 2 bases and J 0 bases, with 8 bases left between them. The CDR3 nucleotides are TGTGCCAGCAGCTTAAGCGGTAATAGCAATCAGCCCCAGCATTTT. Its protein product is CASSLSGNSNQPQHF.

This rearrangement joins TRBV28 to TRBJ1-2; D possibly corresponds to TRBD1 (6 bases). Trimming stripped 3 bases from V and 8 bases from J, with 16 bases between. CDR3 size: 14 residues. Germline loops: CDR1 MDHEN, CDR2 SYDVKM. CDR3 in amino acids: CASSLEIGGRGYTF. DNA of the CDR3: TGTGCCAGCAGTTTGGAGATCGGGGGGCGAGGCTACACCTTC.

V and J are TRBV14 and TRBJ2-1; D possibly corresponds to TRBD1 (5 bases). Trimming shortened V by 1 base and J by 6 bases, and 13 bases separated the two germline ends. The CDR3 totals 15 residues. Per the germline V gene, CDR1 is SGHDN and CDR2 is FVKESK. CDR3 loop: CASSQGQSPINEQFF. The DNA of the CDR3 is TGTGCCAGCAGCCAAGGACAGTCTCCCATCAATGAGCAGTTCTTC.

The rearrangement uses TRBV4-3 and TRBJ1-4, with a weak D call TRBD1 (6 bases). Germline CDR1 and CDR2: LGHNA and YSLEER. The CDR3 contains 15 residues. Trimming took off 0 bases at V and 5 bases at J, with 10 bases between the two ends. The CDR3 bases are TGCGCCAGCAGCCAAGACACAGGGCTGAATGAAAAACTGTTTTTT. Protein product: CASSQDTGLNEKLFF.

This clone appeared once. The chain is built from TRBV9 and TRBJ1-3, with 7 nucleotides matching TRBD1. Germline V CDR1 and CDR2: SGDLS, YYNGEE. The length of the CDR3 is 16 residues. J was trimmed by 0 bases and V by 0 bases; bases with no gene match: 3. The CDR3 DNA sequence: TGTGCCAGCAGCGTAGGACAGGGCTACTCTGGAAACACCATATATTTT. Protein: CASSVGQGYSGNTIYF. Full variable domain (remainder filled in from reference TRBV9 and TRBJ1-3): DSGVTQTPKHLITATGQRVTLRCSPRSGDLSVYWYQQSLDQGLQFLIQYYNGEERAKGNILERFSAQQFPDLHSELNLSSLELGDSALYFCASSVGQGYSGNTIYFGEGSWLTVV.

In the case of this clone: This sample includes further DNA sequences coding for the same CDR3. The CDR3 spells CASSLGTGDYGYTF. DNA for the CDR3: TGTGCCAGCAGCTTAGGGACAGGGGATTATGGCTACACCTTC. The chain carries TRBV13 and TRBJ1-2; 8 bases are a match to TRBD1. The CDR3 length is 14 residues. Germline V gene lookup returns CDR1 PRHDT and CDR2 FYEKMQ (reference sequence). V shed 0 bases and J 5 bases; nucleotides not matched to a gene: 2.